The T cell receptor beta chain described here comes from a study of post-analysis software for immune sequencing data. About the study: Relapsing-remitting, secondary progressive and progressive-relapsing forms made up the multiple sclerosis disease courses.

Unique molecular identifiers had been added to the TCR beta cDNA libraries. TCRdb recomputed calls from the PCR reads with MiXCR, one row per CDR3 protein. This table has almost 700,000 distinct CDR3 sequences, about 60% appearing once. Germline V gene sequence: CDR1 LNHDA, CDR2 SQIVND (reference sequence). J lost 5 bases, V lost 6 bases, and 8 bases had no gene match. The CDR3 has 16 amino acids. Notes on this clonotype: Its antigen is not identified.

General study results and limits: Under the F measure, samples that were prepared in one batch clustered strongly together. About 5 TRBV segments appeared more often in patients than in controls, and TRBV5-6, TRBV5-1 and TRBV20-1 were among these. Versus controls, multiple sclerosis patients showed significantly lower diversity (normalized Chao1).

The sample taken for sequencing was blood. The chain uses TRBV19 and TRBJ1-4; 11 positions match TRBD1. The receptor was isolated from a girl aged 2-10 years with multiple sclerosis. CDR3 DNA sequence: TGTGCCAGTAGAAGGACAGGGGGCTCGAGAAATGAAAAACTGTTTTTT. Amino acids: CASRRTGGSRNEKLFF.